A single sample is the source of the 24 T cell receptor beta chains below, sequenced in a study of blood T cell repertoires in COVID-19. Measured with immunoSEQ multiplex PCR; TCRdb has only the in-frame clones, and not every one. The data show roughly 200,000 clones, approximately 90% seen once. Material: PBMCs or T cells enriched from blood (not recorded which). The receptors come from a man younger than 35 with acute COVID-19.

Concerning this clone: Mismatch with germline at one junction end may stem from a read error. This rearrangement joins TRBV11-3 to TRBJ2-1; 7 nucleotides match TRBD2. The germline gives CDR1 SGHNT, CDR2 YENEEA. This CDR3 has 13 residues. The CDR3 loop is CASSLGGSGEPFF. CDR3 DNA: TGTGCCAGCAGCCTGGGAGGGAGCGGGGAGCCGTTCTTC. The full variable domain, completed using reference TRBV11-3 and TRBJ2-1, is EAGVVQSPRYKIIEKKQPVAFWCNPISGHNTLYWYLQNLGQGPELLIRYENEEAVDDSQLPKDRFSAERLKGVDSTLKIQPAELGDSAVYLCASSLGGSGEPFFGPGTRLTVL.

V gene TRBV30 combines with J gene TRBJ1-2, with D perhaps matching TRBD1 (5 bases). V dropped 2 bases and J dropped 3 bases, with 16 bases sitting between them. The germline V gene encodes CDR1 GTSNPN and CDR2 SVGIG (reference sequence). This CDR3 is 15 amino acids long. CDR3 DNA sequence: TGTGCCTGGAGTACTGGTAGGGGCGTTGACTATGGCTACACCTTC. Its protein is CAWSTGRGVDYGYTF. Filled out from reference TRBV30 and TRBJ1-2, the complete variable domain reads SQTIHQWPATLVQPVGSPLSLECTVEGTSNPNLYWYRQAAGRGLQLLFYSVGIGQISSEVPQNLSASRPQDRQFILSSKKLLLSDSGFYLCAWSTGRGVDYGYTFGSGTRLTVV.

The rearrangement links TRBV7-9 to TRBJ1-6, with 7 bases matching TRBD1. CDR3 size: 17 residues. V was pared by 5 bases and J by 2 bases, with 9 bases of the junction left unmatched. Germline lookup yields CDR1 SEHNR and CDR2 FQNEAQ (reference sequence). The CDR3 DNA follows: TGTGCCAGCAGCCCAGGGACAGCTAGAGCCTATAATTCACCCCTCCACTTT. It yields the protein CASSPGTARAYNSPLHF.

The rearrangement uses TRBV6-5 and TRBJ1-1; maybe TRBD1 (6 bases). The CDR3 consists of 13 residues. Germline V gene sequence: CDR1 MNHEY, CDR2 SVGAGI. The V end lost 9 bases, the J end lost 0 bases, and 11 bases lay between the germline ends. CDR3 loop: CASRQVLNTEAFF. As DNA, the CDR3 is TGTGCCAGTAGACAGGTCCTGAACACTGAAGCTTTCTTT.

The V call is TRBV29-1, the J call TRBJ1-1; no definite D call. Germline loops: CDR1 SQVTM, CDR2 ANQGSEA. Between the trimmed V and J ends, which lost 3 bases and 5 bases, there was a span of 13 bases. The CDR3 covers 13 residues. CDR3 DNA: TGCAGCGTTGACGATCGAGGGTTGACTGAAGCTTTCTTT. It specifies CSVDDRGLTEAFF.

This rearrangement joins TRBV19 to TRBJ2-1; TRBD2 matches at 8 bases. J lost 13 bases, V lost 4 bases, and 12 bases had no gene match. The germline V gene has CDR1 LNHDA and CDR2 SQIVND (reference sequence). This CDR3 is 14 amino acids long. The CDR3 bases are TGTGCCAGTAGTAGTAAAAAGCGGGAGAGAAAACAGTTCTTC. Protein sequence: CASSSKKRERKQFF. The whole variable domain, remainder taken from reference TRBV19 and TRBJ2-1, is DGGITQSPKYLFRKEGQNVTLSCEQNLNHDAMYWYRQDPGQGLRLIYYSQIVNDFQKGDIAEGYSVSREKKESFPLTVTSAQKNPTAFYLCASSSKKRERKQFFGPGTRLTVL.

The chain has TRBV6-2 or TRBV6-3 and TRBJ2-3, with TRBD2 matching over 7 bases. CDR1 MNHEY and CDR2 SVGEGT come from the germline V gene. J lost 2 bases, V lost 3 bases, and 8 bases had no gene match. The CDR3 is made up of 16 amino acids. CDR3 region: CASSYSASGNTDTQYF. The CDR3 region has the DNA TGTGCCAGCAGTTATAGTGCGAGCGGGAACACAGATACGCAGTATTTT.

This clone was picked up one time. V and J are TRBV6-5 and TRBJ1-2; tentatively, D is TRBD1 (5 bases). Trimming cost V 7 bases and J 7 bases, with 16 bases left between them. Per germline, CDR1 MNHEY and CDR2 SVGAGI. The CDR3 is 13 residues long. In DNA form, the CDR3 reads TGTGCCAGCACTGGGGCAGGTCTAGGTGGCTACACCTTC. Amino acid sequence: CASTGAGLGGYTF.

The chain links TRBV5-6 to TRBJ1-5; TRBD1 matches 8 bases. CDR3 length: 15 amino acids. The junction had 7 bases not matched to a gene; V was cut back by 3 bases and J by 5 bases. CDR1 SGHDT and CDR2 YYEEEE come from the germline V gene. The CDR3 DNA reads TGTGCCAGCAGCTCGGTACAGACAGGGGATCAGCCCCAGCATTTT. This encodes CASSSVQTGDQPQHF.

The chain links TRBV5-6 to TRBJ2-7; tentative D call: TRBD2 (6 bases). The CDR3 is 14 residues long. Trimming took 4 bases from V and 0 from J, leaving 11 bases between them. Germline V CDR1 and CDR2: SGHDT, YYEEEE. The CDR3 coding sequence is TGTGCCAGCAGCCTGGACGGGAGCTCCTACGAGCAGTACTTC. Translating gives CASSLDGSSYEQYF.

The gene calls are TRBV28 and TRBJ1-1, with 7 bases identical to TRBD1. The junction had 12 bases not matched to a gene; V was cut back by 6 bases and J by 8 bases. CDR3 length: 14 residues. CDR1 MDHEN and CDR2 SYDVKM come from the germline V gene. This chain's CDR3 is CASSPGQTFGEAFF. CDR3 in DNA: TGTGCCAGCAGCCCGGGACAGACTTTCGGGGAAGCTTTCTTT. The full variable domain, rest sourced from reference TRBV28 and TRBJ1-1, is DVKVTQSSRYLVKRTGEKVFLECVQDMDHENMFWYRQDPGLGLRLIYFSYDVKMKEKGDIPEGYSVSREKKERFSLILESASTNQTSMYLCASSPGQTFGEAFFGQGTRLTVV.

J is TRBJ2-5 and V is TRBV28; tentative D call: TRBD2 (6 bases). CDR1 MDHEN and CDR2 SYDVKM come from the germline V gene. CDR3 length: 13 amino acids. The CDR3 sequence is CGSGGLTVGTQYF. The CDR3 bases are TGTGGTTCTGGGGGGTTAACGGTGGGGACCCAGTACTTC.

CDR3 coding DNA: TGCGCCAGCAGCCAAGTAGATGTGGGGGCGAGCACCGGGGAGCTGTTTTTT. It encodes CASSQVDVGASTGELFF. This chain connects TRBV4-1 to TRBJ2-2; weak D call: TRBD1 (6 bases). This CDR3 spans 17 amino acids. CDR1 MGHRA and CDR2 YSYEKL come from the germline V gene. V lost 1 base, J lost 4 bases, and 16 bases lay in between.

V is TRBV7-9 and J is TRBJ2-3; TRBD2 agrees at 7 bases. The germline V gene encodes CDR1 SEHNR and CDR2 FQNEAQ (reference sequence). With 5 bases clipped from V and 3 bases from J, the junction kept 14 bases outside the gene matches. The length of the CDR3 is 17 residues. The CDR3 bases are TGTGCCAGCAGCCGAAGCGGGATGGGTCCCATTACAGATACGCAGTATTTT. Its translation: CASSRSGMGPITDTQYF.

The CDR3 spells CAIRGLSGSPGSYNEQFF. The CDR3 DNA reads as TGTGCCATCAGAGGACTCAGCGGGAGCCCGGGCTCCTACAATGAGCAGTTCTTC. The chain recombines TRBV10-3 with TRBJ2-1; 8 bases match TRBD2. Germline CDR1 reads ENHRY; CDR2 reads SYGVKD. The CDR3 length is 18 residues. J lost 0 bases, V lost 6 bases, and 13 bases had no gene match.

This chain uses TRBV2 with TRBJ2-7; 7 bases agree with TRBD1. The CDR3 contains 16 residues. Germline loops: CDR1 SNHLY, CDR2 FYNNEI. J was trimmed by 0 bases and V by 1 base; bases with no gene match: 6. The CDR3 protein is CASSEVGGTVSYEQYF. The CDR3 DNA follows: TGTGCCAGCAGTGAAGTTGGTGGGACAGTCTCCTACGAGCAGTACTTC.

The genes are TRBV7-9 and TRBJ2-3, with 9 positions matching TRBD2. The CDR3 sequence is 19 residues long. V was pared by 2 bases and J by 7 bases, with 19 bases of the junction left unmatched. The germline V gene encodes CDR1 SEHNR and CDR2 FQNEAQ (reference sequence). CDR3 DNA sequence: TGTGCCAGCAGCTTAAGGCAGGGGCTTCTGCGGGAGGGCCGGAATACGCAGTATTTT. Translating it yields CASSLRQGLLREGRNTQYF.

The rearrangement uses TRBV24-1 and TRBJ1-5; D ambiguous. CDR3 size: 12 residues. Between the trimmed V and J ends, which lost 4 bases and 5 bases, there was a span of 5 bases. CDR1 and CDR2 (germline): KGHDR, SFDVKD. CDR3 sequence: CATSDPDQPQHF. The CDR3 coding sequence is TGTGCCACCAGTGACCCTGATCAGCCCCAGCATTTT.

The chain combines TRBV6-5 with TRBJ2-5, with 7 bases identical to TRBD2. The CDR3 runs 14 residues. Germline assignment: CDR1 MNHEY and CDR2 SVGAGI. The V segment lost 0 bases and the J segment 4 bases; nucleotides outside the gene matches: 2. The CDR3 sequence: CASSYSSGGETQYF. The DNA for the CDR3 is TGTGCCAGCAGTTACTCTTCGGGAGGAGAGACCCAGTACTTC.

CDR3 loop: CASRGLAAYEQYF. DNA for the CDR3: TGTGCCAGCAGGGGACTAGCGGCCTACGAGCAGTACTTC. The V gene is TRBV11-2, the J gene TRBJ2-7; 11 nucleotides agree with TRBD2. Germline V gives CDR1 SGHAT, CDR2 FQNNGV. This CDR3 comprises 13 residues. V was clipped by 6 bases and J by 2 bases; unmatched bases: 0.

V gene TRBV28 combines with J gene TRBJ2-5; possible D gene TRBD1, 6 bases. Looked up from germline, CDR1 is MDHEN and CDR2 is SYDVKM. The CDR3 covers 12 residues. V lost 4 bases to trimming and J lost 6 bases, with 9 bases between them. CDR3: CASSYDRKTQYF. CDR3 bases: TGTGCCAGCAGTTATGACAGGAAGACCCAGTACTTC.

This clone was found a few times. The V and J genes are TRBV7-2 and TRBJ1-4; 9 positions agree with TRBD1. Germline-derived CDR1 and CDR2 are SGHTA and FQGNSA. This CDR3 is built from 16 residues. Trimming removed 4 bases from V and 5 bases from J; junction bases left unmatched: 8. DNA of the CDR3: TGTGCCAGCAGCTCTCAATCCGGGACAGGGAATGAAAAACTGTTTTTT. Amino acids: CASSSQSGTGNEKLFF. The whole variable domain, remainder taken from reference TRBV7-2 and TRBJ1-4, is GAGVSQSPSNKVTEKGKDVELRCDPISGHTALYWYRQSLGQGLEFLIYFQGNSAPDKSGLPSDRFSAERTGGSVSTLTIQRTQQEDSAVYLCASSSQSGTGNEKLFFGSGTQLSVL.

The chain joins TRBV19 to TRBJ2-6; possibly TRBD2 for D (6 bases). Germline CDR1 reads LNHDA; CDR2 reads SQIVND (reference sequence). Trimming took off 5 bases at V and 0 bases at J, with 8 bases between the two ends. The CDR3 contains 15 residues. CDR3 sequence (DNA): TGTGCCAGTAGTTTGGGGGGCTCTGGGGCCAACGTCCTGACTTTC. Protein sequence: CASSLGGSGANVLTF.

The chain joins TRBV5-1 to TRBJ2-7, with 9 bases that match TRBD1. The CDR3 loop spans 15 amino acids. V lost 4 bases, J lost 3 bases, and 8 bases stayed unmatched. Germline CDR1 and CDR2: SGHRS and YFSETQ. The DNA of the CDR3 is TGCGCCAGCAGCCTAACTGGGGGACAGGGCTACGAGCAGTACTTC. This codes for CASSLTGGQGYEQYF.